The 29 T cell receptor beta chains given below trace back to one sample, sequenced in a study of shared clonotypes between healthy human individuals. The repertoire was sequenced with immunoSEQ multiplex PCR; TCRdb's copy has only in-frame clones and lacks some. The repertoire holds roughly 1,500,000 clones, with around 98.5% as singletons. What was sequenced was naive CD4+ T cells sorted from blood. Subset denoted: CD45RA+ positively selected. These receptors originate from a man aged 25 to 40 in good health.

The chain uses TRBV7-8 and TRBJ2-7, with no clear D. Trimming removed 1 base from V and 6 bases from J, with 10 bases in between. The CDR3 is 13 residues long. CDR1 is SGHVS, CDR2 FQNEAQ, per germline. CDR3 protein: CASSLGGSAEQYF. CDR3 nucleotides: TGTGCCAGCAGCTTAGGGGGATCCGCCGAGCAGTACTTC.

This chain uses TRBV11-2 with TRBJ2-3, with 12 bases identical to TRBD2. The CDR3 runs 16 residues. Germline V gene lookup returns CDR1 SGHAT and CDR2 FQNNGV. V lost 5 bases, J lost 2 bases, and 5 bases stayed unmatched. The CDR3 bases are TGTGCCAGCAGCACACTAGCGGGAGGCGACACAGATACGCAGTATTTT. Its protein product is CASSTLAGGDTDTQYF.

This sequence joins TRBV7-2 and TRBJ2-3, with 7 bases matching TRBD2. V gave up 5 bases and J gave up 2 bases; unmatched junction bases: 4. CDR3 length: 14 residues. Germline CDR1 is SGHTA and CDR2 is FQGNSA. For the CDR3, the DNA is TGTGCCAGCAGCCGGGAGGTCCTCACAGATACGCAGTATTTT. This encodes CASSREVLTDTQYF.

V gene TRBV14 combines with J gene TRBJ2-3, with 8 bases lining up with TRBD2. Trimming cost V 1 base and J 13 bases; bases outside gene matches: 7. Germline V CDR1 and CDR2: SGHDN, FVKESK. The CDR3 has 13 residues. The DNA for the CDR3 is TGTGCCAGCAGCCAAGCCTCGGGACTAGGGAAGTATTTT. This translates into CASSQASGLGKYF. The full variable domain, its missing parts supplied by reference TRBV14 and TRBJ2-3, is EAGVTQFPSHSVIEKGQTVTLRCDPISGHDNLYWYRRVMGKEIKFLLHFVKESKQDESGMPNNRFLAERTGGTYSTLKVQPAELEDSGVYFCASSQASGLGKYFGPGTRLTVL.

This chain links TRBV5-4 with TRBJ1-4; D call uncertain. The germline V gene has CDR1 SGHNT and CDR2 YYREEE (reference sequence). Trimming shortened V by 2 bases and J by 7 bases, and 9 bases separated the two germline ends. This CDR3 is built from 13 residues. Here the CDR3 DNA reads TGTGCCAGCAGCTTAAATCCCCCTGAAAAACTGTTTTTT. This encodes CASSLNPPEKLFF.

The V gene is TRBV19, the J gene TRBJ1-3; possibly TRBD1 for D (5 bases). This CDR3 has 15 residues. Germline CDR1 and CDR2: LNHDA and SQIVND (reference sequence). V lost 7 bases, J lost 0 bases, and 13 bases lay in between. In DNA form, the CDR3 reads TGTGCCAGTAAGCGAACAGGCGCCTCTGGAAACACCATATATTTT. It specifies CASKRTGASGNTIYF.

Concerning this clone: Other DNA sequences from this sample encode an identical CDR3 as well. V usage is TRBV9 and J usage is TRBJ2-1, with TRBD2 identical over 12 bases. The CDR3 extends over 16 amino acids. Germline V CDR1 and CDR2: SGDLS, YYNGEE. Trimming cost V 0 bases and J 2 bases; bases outside gene matches: 0. DNA for the CDR3: TGTGCCAGCAGCGTAGGACTAGCGGGGGCCTACAATGAGCAGTTCTTC. Its protein is CASSVGLAGAYNEQFF.

This clone was seen just once. Other DNA sequences in this specimen translate into the identical CDR3. CDR3 bases: TGCGCCAGCAGCTCGGGGACAGGGGGTTCCTACGAGCAGTACTTC. This encodes CASSSGTGGSYEQYF. The chain uses TRBV5-1 and TRBJ2-7; 11 bases are a match to TRBD1. The ends lost 3 bases at V and 1 base at J; junction bases unmatched: 3. The CDR3 consists of 15 residues. The germline gives CDR1 SGHRS, CDR2 YFSETQ. The whole variable domain, filled in from reference TRBV5-1 and TRBJ2-7, reads KAGVTQTPRYLIKTRGQQVTLSCSPISGHRSVSWYQQTPGQGLQFLFEYFSETQRNKGNFPGRFSGRQFSNSRSEMNVSTLELGDSALYLCASSSGTGGSYEQYFGPGTRLTVT.

The CDR3 sequence is CASSPPGTVGEKLFF. The CDR3 DNA reads as TGTGCCAGCAGTCCCCCCGGGACAGTAGGCGAAAAACTGTTTTTT. This chain uses TRBV6-5 with TRBJ1-4, with 7 positions matching TRBD1. From germline, CDR1 is MNHEY and CDR2 SVGAGI. The V and J ends lost 5 bases and 8 bases, in that order; junction bases with no gene match: 11. This CDR3 has 15 amino acids.

With respect to this clone: Other nucleotide sequences in the sample specify the same CDR3. The rearrangement joins TRBV20-1 to TRBJ2-3; D remains unclear. The V end was cut by 3 bases, the J end by 4 bases, with 5 bases between. This CDR3 has 11 residues. Per germline, CDR1 DFQATT and CDR2 SNEGSKA (reference sequence). The CDR3 nucleotides read TGCAGTGCTAGTCGAGCAGATACGCAGTATTTT. Translating it yields CSASRADTQYF.

V is TRBV5-4 and J is TRBJ1-1, with 11 bases aligning to TRBD1. Germline values: CDR1 SGHNT, CDR2 YYREEE (reference sequence). The CDR3 sequence is 14 residues long. V lost 5 bases and J lost 4; bases outside the gene matches: 4. This chain's CDR3 is CASRDRGLSTEAFF. The CDR3 nucleotides read TGTGCCAGCAGGGACAGGGGGCTGAGCACTGAAGCTTTCTTT.

This chain joins TRBV19 and TRBJ2-7; 11 bases match TRBD2. The CDR3 is made up of 17 amino acids. V shed 4 bases and J 7 bases; nucleotides not matched to a gene: 15. In germline, CDR1 is LNHDA, CDR2 SQIVND (reference sequence). CDR3 sequence reads: CASSKVAGGPSPGEQYF. The CDR3 DNA reads as TGTGCCAGTAGTAAGGTAGCGGGAGGGCCCAGCCCTGGGGAGCAGTACTTC.

V is TRBV19 and J is TRBJ2-1; possibly TRBD1 or TRBD2 for D (5 bases each). This CDR3 contains 16 residues. Germline lookup yields CDR1 LNHDA and CDR2 SQIVND (reference sequence). The ends were cut back, 1 base at V and 9 bases at J, with 19 bases in the middle. CDR3 sequence (DNA): TGTGCCAGTAGTATAGTGGGGACCCAACCCAACGGTGAGCAGTTCTTC. Translation: CASSIVGTQPNGEQFF.

V is TRBV15 and J is TRBJ1-5; TRBD1 might be the D (6 bases). This CDR3 has 19 amino acids. V gave up 7 bases and J gave up 0 bases, with 25 bases separating them. Per germline, CDR1 LNHNV and CDR2 YYDKDF (reference sequence). The CDR3 DNA reads as TGTGCCACCAAAGCGGTGGTGCCACAGGGCCATAATAGCAATCAGCCCCAGCATTTT. It encodes CATKAVVPQGHNSNQPQHF.

V is TRBV30 and J is TRBJ2-2; the match to TRBD1 covers 11 bases. Germline V gene lookup returns CDR1 GTSNPN and CDR2 SVGIG (reference sequence). V dropped 6 bases and J dropped 4; count of bases not matched to a gene: 13. There are 17 residues in the CDR3. CDR3 bases: TGTGCCTGTCCCTATCAATCCGGGACAGGGGGCACCGGGGAGCTGTTTTTT. It specifies CACPYQSGTGGTGELFF.

V gene TRBV5-1 combines with J gene TRBJ2-7, with 13 positions matching TRBD2. Germline CDR1 reads SGHRS; CDR2 reads YFSETQ. This CDR3 region has 17 residues. With V trimmed by 0 bases and J by 0 bases, 3 bases remained unmatched. This CDR3 reads CASSLGLAGGSSYEQYF. In DNA form, the CDR3 reads TGCGCCAGCAGCTTGGGACTAGCGGGAGGAAGCTCCTACGAGCAGTACTTC.

The rearrangement joins TRBV7-3 to TRBJ2-1; TRBD1 matches at 9 bases. This CDR3 has 16 amino acids. The germline V gene encodes CDR1 SGHTA and CDR2 FQGTGA. The V and J ends lost 0 bases and 4 bases, in that order; junction bases with no gene match: 4. As DNA, the CDR3 is TGTGCCAGCAGCTTAACGCCGGGACAGGGTTACAATGAGCAGTTCTTC. It translates to CASSLTPGQGYNEQFF.

The V call is TRBV7-2, the J call TRBJ2-7, with 7 bases identical to TRBD1. V lost 9 bases, J lost 6 bases, and 23 bases stayed unmatched. The germline CDR1 and CDR2 sequences are SGHTA and FQGNSA. This CDR3 has 17 residues. Here the CDR3 DNA reads TGTGCCAGTAGCCCGGGACAGCCAAACCGGGTACGAGGCGAGCAGTACTTC. As protein: CASSPGQPNRVRGEQYF.

Worth noting for this clone: Other DNA sequences in the same sample also yield this CDR3. This chain uses TRBV7-8 with TRBJ1-4, with a tentative D call TRBD1 (6 bases). Trimming shortened V by 1 base and J by 5 bases, and 11 bases separated the two germline ends. CDR1 is SGHVS, CDR2 FQNEAQ, per germline. CDR3 length equals 15 residues. CDR3 amino acids: CASSLGAGVNEKLFF. CDR3 DNA: TGTGCCAGCAGCTTAGGGGCAGGGGTAAATGAAAAACTGTTTTTT.

The V and J genes are TRBV5-6 and TRBJ1-2; no reliable D call. Germline loops: CDR1 SGHDT, CDR2 YYEEEE. This CDR3 has 16 residues. Between the trimmed V and J ends, which lost 1 base and 0 bases, there was a span of 13 bases. The CDR3 loop reads CASSLFNSPTNYGYTF. The CDR3 coding sequence is TGTGCCAGCAGCTTGTTTAACAGCCCAACTAACTATGGCTACACCTTC. Based on the CDR3 plus reference TRBV5-6 and TRBJ1-2, the full variable domain is DAGVTQSPTHLIKTRGQQVTLRCSPKSGHDTVSWYQQALGQGPQFIFQYYEEEERQRGNFPDRFSGHQFPNYSSELNVNALLLGDSALYLCASSLFNSPTNYGYTFGSGTRLTVV.

Turning to this clone: One end of the junction varies from germline; a read error may be responsible. The V call is TRBV13, the J call TRBJ2-3; D gene ambiguous. This CDR3 region has 13 residues. In germline, CDR1 is PRHDT, CDR2 FYEKMQ (reference sequence). This CDR3 is CASSRASTDTQCF. In DNA, the CDR3 is TGTGCCAGCAGCCGAGCCTCCACAGATACGCAGTGTTTT.

V usage is TRBV19 and J usage is TRBJ1-2; TRBD1 matches at 7 bases. Germline lookup yields CDR1 LNHDA and CDR2 SQIVND (reference sequence). CDR3 length equals 15 residues. V shed 4 bases and J 0 bases; nucleotides not matched to a gene: 5. This CDR3 is CASSTWDSSNYGYTF. The DNA of the CDR3 is TGTGCCAGTAGTACCTGGGACAGTTCTAACTATGGCTACACCTTC. The full variable domain, with the rest looked up from reference TRBV19 and TRBJ1-2, is DGGITQSPKYLFRKEGQNVTLSCEQNLNHDAMYWYRQDPGQGLRLIYYSQIVNDFQKGDIAEGYSVSREKKESFPLTVTSAQKNPTAFYLCASSTWDSSNYGYTFGSGTRLTVV.

The rearrangement links TRBV19 to TRBJ2-1, with 14 positions matching TRBD2. This CDR3 is 18 amino acids long. Germline trimming cut 7 bases from V and 9 bases from J; bases unmatched to any gene: 17. CDR1 is LNHDA and CDR2 is SQIVND in the germline V gene (reference sequence). CDR3 nucleotides: TGTGCCAGTACGACCGGGACTAGCGGGAGCCAATTCGCGAGTGAGCAGTTCTTC. Its translation is CASTTGTSGSQFASEQFF.

The chain has TRBV5-1 and TRBJ2-3; D call uncertain. CDR3 length: 14 amino acids. The V and J ends lost 4 bases and 0 bases respectively, with 9 bases between them. The germline V gene has CDR1 SGHRS and CDR2 YFSETQ. The CDR3 nucleotides are TGCGCCAGCAGCGTCGACCGTAGCACAGATACGCAGTATTTT. Amino acids: CASSVDRSTDTQYF.

The chain joins TRBV9 to TRBJ1-1, with 9 positions matching TRBD1. The CDR3 spans 18 residues. Germline V CDR1 and CDR2: SGDLS, YYNGEE. The ends lost 0 bases at V and 6 bases at J; junction bases unmatched: 15. CDR3 protein: CASSVVPVTRDRAAEAFF. CDR3 DNA: TGTGCCAGCAGCGTAGTCCCTGTAACCCGGGACAGGGCCGCTGAAGCTTTCTTT.

The chain links TRBV29-1 to TRBJ2-1, with TRBD2 as a possible D gene (6 bases). In germline, CDR1 is SQVTM, CDR2 ANQGSEA. This CDR3 contains 13 residues. V was pared by 5 bases and J by 14 bases, with 22 bases between. CDR3 nucleotide sequence: TGCAGCGTTCACCATAGCGGAGCCACTCCAAAGTTCTTC. Translation gives CSVHHSGATPKFF.

The chain uses TRBV28 and TRBJ1-2; TRBD1 matches at 7 bases. Unmatched junction bases numbered 6, after V lost 5 bases and J lost 3 bases. This CDR3 is built from 14 residues. Germline V gives CDR1 MDHEN, CDR2 SYDVKM. The CDR3: CASSEGQAYYGYTF. Written as DNA, the CDR3 is TGTGCCAGCAGTGAAGGACAGGCGTACTATGGCTACACCTTC.

The V call is TRBV9, the J call TRBJ2-2; D is possibly TRBD2 (5 bases). The V gene's germline CDR1 is SGDLS and CDR2 YYNGEE. This CDR3 region has 16 residues. V shed 2 bases and J shed 2 bases, with 13 bases lying between them. The CDR3 sequence: CASSVLAKPNTGELFF. The CDR3 DNA is TGTGCCAGCAGCGTGCTAGCCAAACCAAACACCGGGGAGCTGTTTTTT.

The genes are TRBV29-1 and TRBJ1-1; D is uncertain. This CDR3 spans 13 amino acids. V was pared by 3 bases and J by 1 base, with 9 bases between. Germline assignment: CDR1 SQVTM and CDR2 ANQGSEA. DNA of the CDR3: TGCAGCGTTGAGGGCAGTAGGAACACTGAAGCTTTCTTT. It specifies CSVEGSRNTEAFF.